Described below is a single TCR beta chain sequence and its context. Its specificity is unknown. This record comes from a study of T-cell memory formation after mild COVID-19. Regarding the study as a whole: Clones contracting across day 15 to 85 had a balanced CD4/CD8 profile; later expanding clones leaned CD4+.

Using its own MiXCR run on the 5' RACE reads, TCRdb lists one record per CDR3 protein. The sample lists about 250,000 distinct CDR3 sequences; around 17% were seen once. The source material was PBMCs or a T cell subset sorted from them (not recorded which). This receptor was obtained from a man aged 18 to 29 who had mild COVID-19 (a few samples of this study predate the infection). Cell type and time point are not known.

The CDR3 here is CASSSRGQGYNSPLHF. For the CDR3, the DNA is TGTGCCAGCAGTTCCCGTGGACAGGGGTATAATTCACCCCTCCACTTT. The V and J genes are TRBV7-9 and TRBJ1-6, with 9 positions matching TRBD1. Germline lookup yields CDR1 SEHNR and CDR2 FQNEAQ (reference sequence). This CDR3 is 16 amino acids long. V lost 6 bases, J lost 4 bases, and 7 bases stayed unmatched.